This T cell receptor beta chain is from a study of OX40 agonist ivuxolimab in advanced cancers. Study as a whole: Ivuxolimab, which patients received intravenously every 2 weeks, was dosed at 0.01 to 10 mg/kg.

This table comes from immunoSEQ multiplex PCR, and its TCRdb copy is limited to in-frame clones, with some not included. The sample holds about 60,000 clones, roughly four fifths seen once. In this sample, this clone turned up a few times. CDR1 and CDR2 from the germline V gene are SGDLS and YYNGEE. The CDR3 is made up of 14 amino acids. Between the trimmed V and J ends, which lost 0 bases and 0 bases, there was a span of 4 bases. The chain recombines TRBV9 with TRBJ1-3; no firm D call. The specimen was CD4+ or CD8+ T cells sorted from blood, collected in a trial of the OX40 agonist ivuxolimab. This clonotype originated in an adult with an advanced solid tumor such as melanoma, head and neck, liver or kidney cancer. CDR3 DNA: TGTGCCAGCAGCGTAGATTTCTCTGGAAACACCATATATTTT. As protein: CASSVDFSGNTIYF. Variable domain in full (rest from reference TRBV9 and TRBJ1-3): DSGVTQTPKHLITATGQRVTLRCSPRSGDLSVYWYQQSLDQGLQFLIQYYNGEERAKGNILERFSAQQFPDLHSELNLSSLELGDSALYFCASSVDFSGNTIYFGEGSWLTVV.